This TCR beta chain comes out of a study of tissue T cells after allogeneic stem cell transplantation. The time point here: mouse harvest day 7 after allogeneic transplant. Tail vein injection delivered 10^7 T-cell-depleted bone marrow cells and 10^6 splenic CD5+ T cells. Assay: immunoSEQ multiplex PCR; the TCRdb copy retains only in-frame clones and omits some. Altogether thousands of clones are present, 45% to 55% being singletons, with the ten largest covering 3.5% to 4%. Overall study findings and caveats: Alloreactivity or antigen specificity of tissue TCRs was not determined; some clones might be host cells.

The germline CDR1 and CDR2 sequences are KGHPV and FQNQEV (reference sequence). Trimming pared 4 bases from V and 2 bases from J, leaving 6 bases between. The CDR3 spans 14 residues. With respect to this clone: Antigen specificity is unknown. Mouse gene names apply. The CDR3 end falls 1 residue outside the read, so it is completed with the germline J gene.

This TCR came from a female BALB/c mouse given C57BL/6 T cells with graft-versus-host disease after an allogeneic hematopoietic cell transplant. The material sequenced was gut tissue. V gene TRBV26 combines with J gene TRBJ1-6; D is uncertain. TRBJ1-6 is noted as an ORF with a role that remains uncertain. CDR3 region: CASSPGAYNSPLYF. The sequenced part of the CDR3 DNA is TGTGCCAGCAGTCCCGGGGCCTATAATTCGCCCCTCTAC.